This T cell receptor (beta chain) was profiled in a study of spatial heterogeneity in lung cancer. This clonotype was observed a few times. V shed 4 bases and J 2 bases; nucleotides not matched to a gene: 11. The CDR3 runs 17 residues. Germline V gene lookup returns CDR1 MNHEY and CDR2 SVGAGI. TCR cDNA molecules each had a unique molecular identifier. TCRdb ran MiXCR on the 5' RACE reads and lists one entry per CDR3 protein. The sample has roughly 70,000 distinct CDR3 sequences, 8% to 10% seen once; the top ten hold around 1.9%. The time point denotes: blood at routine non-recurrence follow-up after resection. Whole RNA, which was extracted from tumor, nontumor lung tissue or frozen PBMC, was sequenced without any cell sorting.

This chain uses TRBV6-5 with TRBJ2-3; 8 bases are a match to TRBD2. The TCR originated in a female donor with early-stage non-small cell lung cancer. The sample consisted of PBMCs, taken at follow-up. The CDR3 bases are TGTGCCAGCAGTTCGTTTAGGGAGCGGGAGTTCACAGATACGCAGTATTTT. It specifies CASSSFREREFTDTQYF.